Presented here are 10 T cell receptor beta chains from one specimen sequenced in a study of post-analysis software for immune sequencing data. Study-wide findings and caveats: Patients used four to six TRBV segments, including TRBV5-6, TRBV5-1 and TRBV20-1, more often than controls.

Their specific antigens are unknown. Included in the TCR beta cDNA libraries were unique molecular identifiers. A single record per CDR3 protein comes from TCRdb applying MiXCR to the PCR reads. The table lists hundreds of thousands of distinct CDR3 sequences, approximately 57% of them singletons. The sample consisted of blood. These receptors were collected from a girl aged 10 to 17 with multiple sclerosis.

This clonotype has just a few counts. This CDR3 is CSARSQGKTQYF. In DNA form, the CDR3 reads TGCAGTGCTCGCTCGCAGGGAAAGACCCAGTACTTC. The rearrangement joins TRBV20-1 to TRBJ2-5, with D possibly TRBD1 on 5 matching bases. Germline CDR1 is DFQATT and CDR2 is SNEGSKA (reference sequence). V shed 5 bases and J shed 6 bases, with 13 bases lying between them. The CDR3 spans 12 residues.

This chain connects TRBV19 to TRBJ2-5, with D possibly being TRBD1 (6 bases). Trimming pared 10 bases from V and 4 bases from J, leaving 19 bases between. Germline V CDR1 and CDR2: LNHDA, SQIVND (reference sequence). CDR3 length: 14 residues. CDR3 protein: CATSSSGAGETQYF. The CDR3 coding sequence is TGTGCCACCTCATCTTCAGGGGCCGGAGAGACCCAGTACTTC.

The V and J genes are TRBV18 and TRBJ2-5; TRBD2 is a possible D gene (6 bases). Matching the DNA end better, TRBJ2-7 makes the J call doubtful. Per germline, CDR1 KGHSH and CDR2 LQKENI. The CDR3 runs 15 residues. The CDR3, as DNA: TGTGCCAGCTCACCACTCTCCGGGACCGGGGGCGAGCAGTACTTC. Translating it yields CASSPLSGTGGEQYF.

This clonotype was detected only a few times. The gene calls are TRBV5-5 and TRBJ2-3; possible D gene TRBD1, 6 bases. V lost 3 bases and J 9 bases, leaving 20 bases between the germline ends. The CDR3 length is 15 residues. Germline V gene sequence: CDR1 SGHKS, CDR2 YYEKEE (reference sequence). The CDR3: CASSSPGQDPKTQYF. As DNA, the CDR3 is TGTGCCAGCAGCTCGCCGGGACAAGACCCAAAGACGCAGTATTTT. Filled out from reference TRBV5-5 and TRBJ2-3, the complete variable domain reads DAGVTQSPTHLIKTRGQQVTLRCSPISGHKSVSWYQQVLGQGPQFIFQYYEKEERGRGNFPDRFSARQFPNYSSELNVNALLLGDSALYLCASSSPGQDPKTQYFGPGTRLTVL.

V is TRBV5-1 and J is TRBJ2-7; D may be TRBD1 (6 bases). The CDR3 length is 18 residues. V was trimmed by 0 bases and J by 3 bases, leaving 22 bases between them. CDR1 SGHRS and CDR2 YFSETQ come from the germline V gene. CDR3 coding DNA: TGCGCCAGCAGCTTGGCCATTTCAGCCCGAGGGGGAAGCTACGAGCAGTACTTC. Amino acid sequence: CASSLAISARGGSYEQYF.

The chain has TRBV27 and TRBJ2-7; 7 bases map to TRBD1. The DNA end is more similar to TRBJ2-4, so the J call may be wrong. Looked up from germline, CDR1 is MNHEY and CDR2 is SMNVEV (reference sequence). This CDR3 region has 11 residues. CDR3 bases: TGTGCCACCTTGGACAGGAACATTCAGTACTTC. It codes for CATLDRNIQYF.

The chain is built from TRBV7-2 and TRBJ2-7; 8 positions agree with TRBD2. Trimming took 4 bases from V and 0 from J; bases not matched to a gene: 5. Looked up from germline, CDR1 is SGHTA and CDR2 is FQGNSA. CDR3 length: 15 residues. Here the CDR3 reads CTSSSLGLGSYEQYF. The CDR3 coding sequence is TGTACCAGCAGCTCCCTGGGACTAGGCTCCTACGAGCAGTACTTC.

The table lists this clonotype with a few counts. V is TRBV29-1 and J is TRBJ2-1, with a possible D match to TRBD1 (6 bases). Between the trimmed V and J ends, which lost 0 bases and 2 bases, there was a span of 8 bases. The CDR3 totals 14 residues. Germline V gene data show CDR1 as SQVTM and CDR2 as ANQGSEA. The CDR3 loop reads CSVEEQGAYNEQFF. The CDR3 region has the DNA TGCAGCGTTGAAGAACAGGGTGCCTACAATGAGCAGTTCTTC.

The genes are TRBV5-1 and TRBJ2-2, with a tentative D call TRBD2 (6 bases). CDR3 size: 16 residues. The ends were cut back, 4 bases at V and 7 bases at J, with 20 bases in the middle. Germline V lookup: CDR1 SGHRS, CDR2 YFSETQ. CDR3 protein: CASSRQGGVDGGELFF. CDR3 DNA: TGCGCCAGCAGCCGGCAGGGAGGCGTCGATGGCGGGGAGCTGTTTTTT.

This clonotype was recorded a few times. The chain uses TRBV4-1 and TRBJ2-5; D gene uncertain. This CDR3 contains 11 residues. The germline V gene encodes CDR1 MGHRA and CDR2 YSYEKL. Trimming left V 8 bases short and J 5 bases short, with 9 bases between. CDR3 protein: CASGLGETQYF. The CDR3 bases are TGCGCCAGCGGCTTAGGGGAGACCCAGTACTTC.